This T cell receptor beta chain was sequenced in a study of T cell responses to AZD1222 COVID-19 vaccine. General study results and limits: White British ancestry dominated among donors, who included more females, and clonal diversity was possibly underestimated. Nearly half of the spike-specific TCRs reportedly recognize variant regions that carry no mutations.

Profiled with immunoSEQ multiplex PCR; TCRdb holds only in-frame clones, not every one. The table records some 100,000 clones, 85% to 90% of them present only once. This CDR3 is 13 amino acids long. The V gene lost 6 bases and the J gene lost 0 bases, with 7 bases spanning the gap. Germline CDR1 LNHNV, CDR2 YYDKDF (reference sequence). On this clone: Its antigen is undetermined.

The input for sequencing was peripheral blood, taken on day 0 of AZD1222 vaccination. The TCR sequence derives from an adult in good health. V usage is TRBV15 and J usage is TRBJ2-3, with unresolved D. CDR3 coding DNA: TGTGCCACCAGTCGACCTAGCACAGATACGCAGTATTTT. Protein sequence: CATSRPSTDTQYF.